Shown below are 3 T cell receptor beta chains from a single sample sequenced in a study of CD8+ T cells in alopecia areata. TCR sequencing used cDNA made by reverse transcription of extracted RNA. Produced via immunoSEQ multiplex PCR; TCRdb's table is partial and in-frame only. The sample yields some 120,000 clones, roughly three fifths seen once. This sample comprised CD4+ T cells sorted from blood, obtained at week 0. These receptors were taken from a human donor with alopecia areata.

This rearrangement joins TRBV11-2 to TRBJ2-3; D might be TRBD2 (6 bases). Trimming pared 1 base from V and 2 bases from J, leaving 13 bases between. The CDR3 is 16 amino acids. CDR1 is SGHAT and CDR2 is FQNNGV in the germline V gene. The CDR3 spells CASSLGALAATDTQYF. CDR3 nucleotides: TGTGCCAGCAGCTTAGGCGCGTTAGCGGCCACAGATACGCAGTATTTT.

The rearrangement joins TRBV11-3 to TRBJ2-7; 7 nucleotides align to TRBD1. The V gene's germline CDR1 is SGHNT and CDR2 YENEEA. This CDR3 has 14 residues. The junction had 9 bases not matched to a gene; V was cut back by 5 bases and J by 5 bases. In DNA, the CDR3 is TGTGCCAGCAGCCTAAGACAGGGTATGGACGAGCAGTACTTC. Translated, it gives CASSLRQGMDEQYF. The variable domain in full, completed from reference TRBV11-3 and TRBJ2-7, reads EAGVVQSPRYKIIEKKQPVAFWCNPISGHNTLYWYLQNLGQGPELLIRYENEEAVDDSQLPKDRFSAERLKGVDSTLKIQPAELGDSAVYLCASSLRQGMDEQYFGPGTRLTVT.

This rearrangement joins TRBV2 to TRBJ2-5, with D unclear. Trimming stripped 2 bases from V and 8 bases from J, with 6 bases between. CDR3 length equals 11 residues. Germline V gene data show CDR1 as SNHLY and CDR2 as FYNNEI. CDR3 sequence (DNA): TGTGCCAGCAGTGAAATCGGCACCCAGTACTTC. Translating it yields CASSEIGTQYF.